The 3 T cell receptor beta chains reported below all come from one sample, sequenced in a study of cytomegalovirus exposure and HLA in healthy donors. The PCR used 60 Vbeta and 13 Jbeta primers. Assay: immunoSEQ multiplex PCR; the TCRdb copy retains only in-frame clones and omits some. This sample carries 100,000 to 130,000 clones, about 72% of them seen once, and the ten largest clones take roughly 2.3%. Sequenced: PBMCs. The source of these receptors is a man younger than 30 in good health and CMV-seronegative.

This chain uses TRBV6-1 with TRBJ1-6; TRBD1 aligns across 8 bases. CDR1 is MNHNS and CDR2 is SASEGT in the germline V gene. The V gene end was trimmed by 1 base and the J gene end by 12 bases; junction bases not matched to a gene: 2. The CDR3 extends over 13 amino acids. The CDR3, as DNA: TGTGCCAGCAGTGAAGGGGGACAGGTACCCCTCCACTTT. The encoded protein is CASSEGGQVPLHF.

As to this clone: Other DNA sequences in this sample translate to the same CDR3. The rearrangement links TRBV20-1 to TRBJ2-5; the D gene is possibly TRBD2 (5 bases). The CDR3 sequence is 11 residues long. V was cut by 3 bases and J by 5 bases, with 7 bases left in between. The germline CDR1 and CDR2 sequences are DFQATT and SNEGSKA (reference sequence). CDR3 protein: CSASPGETQYF. The CDR3 DNA reads TGCAGTGCTAGCCCGGGGGAGACCCAGTACTTC.

The rearrangement joins TRBV4-3 to TRBJ2-6; weak D call: TRBD1 (6 bases). CDR1 LGHNA and CDR2 YSLEER come from the germline V gene. V gave up 1 base and J gave up 0 bases, with 10 bases separating them. The CDR3 is 17 amino acids. CDR3 sequence reads: CASSQGQALSGANVLTF. The CDR3 DNA sequence: TGCGCCAGCAGCCAAGGACAGGCGCTCTCTGGGGCCAACGTCCTGACTTTC.